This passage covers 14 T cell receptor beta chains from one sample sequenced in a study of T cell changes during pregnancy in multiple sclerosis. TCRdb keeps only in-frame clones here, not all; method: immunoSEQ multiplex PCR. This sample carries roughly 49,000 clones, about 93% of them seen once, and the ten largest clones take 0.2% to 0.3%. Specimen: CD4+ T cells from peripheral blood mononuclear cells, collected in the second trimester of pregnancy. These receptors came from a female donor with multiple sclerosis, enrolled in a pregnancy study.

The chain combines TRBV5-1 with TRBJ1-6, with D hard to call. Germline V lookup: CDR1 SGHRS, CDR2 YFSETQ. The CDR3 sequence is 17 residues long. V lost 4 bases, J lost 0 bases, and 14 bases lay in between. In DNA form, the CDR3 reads TGCGCCAGCAGCGCCACTCTTTCGAGCTCCTATAATTCACCCCTCCACTTT. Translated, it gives CASSATLSSSYNSPLHF.

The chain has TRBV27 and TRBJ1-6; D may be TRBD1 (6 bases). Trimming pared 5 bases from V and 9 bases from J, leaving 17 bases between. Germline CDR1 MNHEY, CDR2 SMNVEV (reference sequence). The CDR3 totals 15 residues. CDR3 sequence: CASSTLTGPSSPLHF. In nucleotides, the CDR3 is TGTGCCAGCAGTACCCTAACAGGGCCGTCTTCACCCCTCCACTTT.

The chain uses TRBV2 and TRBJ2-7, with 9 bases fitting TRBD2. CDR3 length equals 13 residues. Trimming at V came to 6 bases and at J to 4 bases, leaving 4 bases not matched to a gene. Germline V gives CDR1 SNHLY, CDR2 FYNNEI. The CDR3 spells CASRGTSQYEQYF. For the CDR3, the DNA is TGTGCCAGCAGGGGGACTAGCCAGTACGAGCAGTACTTC.

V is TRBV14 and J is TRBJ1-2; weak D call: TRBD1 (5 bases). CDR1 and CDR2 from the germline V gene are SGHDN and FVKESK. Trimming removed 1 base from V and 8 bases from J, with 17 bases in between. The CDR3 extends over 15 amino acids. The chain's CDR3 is CASSQVGQGPYGYTF. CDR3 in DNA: TGTGCCAGCAGCCAAGTTGGGCAGGGCCCCTACGGCTACACCTTC.

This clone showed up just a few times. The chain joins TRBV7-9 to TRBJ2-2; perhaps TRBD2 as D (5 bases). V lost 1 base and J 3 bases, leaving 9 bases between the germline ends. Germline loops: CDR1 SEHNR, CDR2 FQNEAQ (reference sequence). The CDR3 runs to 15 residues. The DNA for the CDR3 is TGTGCCAGCAGCTTAGTCAGCGGATACACCGGGGAGCTGTTTTTT. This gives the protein CASSLVSGYTGELFF. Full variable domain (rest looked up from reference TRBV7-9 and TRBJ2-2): DTGVSQNPRHKITKRGQNVTFRCDPISEHNRLYWYRQTLGQGPEFLTYFQNEAQLEKSRLLSDRFSAERPKGSFSTLEIQRTEQGDSAMYLCASSLVSGYTGELFFGEGSRLTVL.

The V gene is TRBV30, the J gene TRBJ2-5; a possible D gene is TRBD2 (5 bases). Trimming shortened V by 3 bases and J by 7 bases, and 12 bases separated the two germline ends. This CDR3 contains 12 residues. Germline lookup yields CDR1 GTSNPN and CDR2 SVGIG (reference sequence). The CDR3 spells CAWSGGSGTQYF. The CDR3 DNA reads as TGTGCCTGGAGCGGAGGAAGTGGGACCCAGTACTTC. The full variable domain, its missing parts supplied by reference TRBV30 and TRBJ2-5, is SQTIHQWPATLVQPVGSPLSLECTVEGTSNPNLYWYRQAAGRGLQLLFYSVGIGQISSEVPQNLSASRPQDRQFILSSKKLLLSDSGFYLCAWSGGSGTQYFGPGTRLLVL.

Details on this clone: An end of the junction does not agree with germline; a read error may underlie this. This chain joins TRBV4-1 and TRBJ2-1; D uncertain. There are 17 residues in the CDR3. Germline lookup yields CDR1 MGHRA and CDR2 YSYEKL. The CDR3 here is CASSQDRRGSSYNKQFF. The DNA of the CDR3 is TGCGCCAGCAGCCAAGATCGGCGAGGCAGCTCCTACAATAAGCAGTTCTTC.

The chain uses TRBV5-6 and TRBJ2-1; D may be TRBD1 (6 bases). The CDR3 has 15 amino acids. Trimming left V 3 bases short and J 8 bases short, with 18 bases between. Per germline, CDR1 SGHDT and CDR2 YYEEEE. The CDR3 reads CASSSPRGSRYEQFF. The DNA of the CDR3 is TGTGCCAGCAGCTCGCCCAGGGGTAGCCGTTATGAGCAGTTCTTC.

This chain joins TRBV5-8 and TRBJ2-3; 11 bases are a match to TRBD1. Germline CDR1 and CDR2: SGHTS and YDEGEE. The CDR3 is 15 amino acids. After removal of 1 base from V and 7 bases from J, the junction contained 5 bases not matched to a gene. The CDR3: CASSLPGTGGYTQYF. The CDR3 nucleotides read TGTGCCAGCAGCTTGCCCGGGACAGGGGGTTATACGCAGTATTTT.

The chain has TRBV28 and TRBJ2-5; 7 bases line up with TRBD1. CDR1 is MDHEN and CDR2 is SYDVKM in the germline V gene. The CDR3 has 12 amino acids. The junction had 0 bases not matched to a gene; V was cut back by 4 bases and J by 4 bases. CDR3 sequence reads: CASSSGGETQYF. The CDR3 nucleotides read TGTGCCAGCAGTTCAGGGGGAGAGACCCAGTACTTC.

The CDR3 DNA is TGTGCCAGCAGTGAATGGCGGGGACAGGGAATATACGAGCAGTACTTC. Encoded protein: CASSEWRGQGIYEQYF. The V and J genes are TRBV2 and TRBJ2-7, with TRBD1 matching 9 bases. V was pared by 2 bases and J by 4 bases, with 9 bases of the junction left unmatched. The germline CDR1 and CDR2 sequences are SNHLY and FYNNEI. The CDR3 is made up of 16 amino acids.

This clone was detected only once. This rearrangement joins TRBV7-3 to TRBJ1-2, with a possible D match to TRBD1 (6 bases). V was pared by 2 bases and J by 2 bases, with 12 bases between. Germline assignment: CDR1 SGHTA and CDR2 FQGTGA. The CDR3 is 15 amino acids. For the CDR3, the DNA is TGTGCCAGCAGCTTAGGGCAGGGGCCCAACTATGGCTACACCTTC. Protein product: CASSLGQGPNYGYTF.

CDR3 amino acids: CASRHGGETQYF. In DNA, the CDR3 is TGTGCCAGCAGGCACGGGGGGGAGACCCAGTACTTC. The chain combines TRBV7-9 with TRBJ2-5; 7 bases are shared with TRBD2. This CDR3 is 12 amino acids long. Per germline, CDR1 SEHNR and CDR2 FQNEAQ (reference sequence). V lost 6 bases to trimming and J lost 5 bases; unmatched junction nucleotides: 3.

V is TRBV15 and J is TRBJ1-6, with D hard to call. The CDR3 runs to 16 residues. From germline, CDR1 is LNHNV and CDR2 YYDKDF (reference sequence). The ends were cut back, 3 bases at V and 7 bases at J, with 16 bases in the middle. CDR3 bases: TGTGCCACCAGCAGGAGGGTGAATGGTACGAATTCACCCCTCCACTTT. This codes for CATSRRVNGTNSPLHF.